This TCR beta chain originates from a study of T cells in Graves' hyperthyroidism and ophthalmopathy (dated by TCRdb to the late 2010s). Background for the entire study: Peripheral blood samples were taken at initial diagnosis, before any treatment was given. An independent validation cohort of 18 to 20 hyperthyroidism patients and about 15 patients who later progressed to ophthalmopathy tested prospective prediction of ophthalmopathy. The 90 to 100 discovery patients were randomly split 7:3 into training and test sets. After sampling, hyperthyroidism patients received methimazole starting at 30 mg daily, and ophthalmopathy patients received high-dose intravenous methylprednisolone. Thyroid tissue and blood T-cell repertoires from about 6 Graves' hyperthyroidism patients were also compared in the study. A discovery cohort of approximately 97 patients, about 40 with Graves' ophthalmopathy and over 55 with stable Graves' hyperthyroidism, was used to find distinguishing TCR V-J signatures. According to the paper, TCR Vbeta CDR3 sequencing was carried out on around 140 peripheral blood samples, which came from about 45 ophthalmopathy, fewer than 80 hyperthyroidism and roughly 17 progressor patients. Study-wide conclusions, independent of this receptor: Ophthalmopathy was separated from stable hyperthyroidism by a 13 V-J signature model, with about 86% sensitivity and approximately 84% specificity obtained in cross-validation and 80%/75% obtained in testing. In validation, the model predicted progression to ophthalmopathy with approximately 70% sensitivity and 72.22% specificity, a median of 6.5 months before onset. Most expanded thyroid clonotypes (frequency above 0.001) were also detected in blood, a finding suggesting that blood repertoires may reflect thyroid immune responses. Sample size was not statistically predetermined, and blinding of investigators to group allocation was not performed.

In this sample, this clonotype turned up a few times. Its antigen remains undetermined. No much larger clone is present one base from it, and per-base qualities are unavailable. Based on the germline V gene (reference sequence), the CDR1 and CDR2 sequences are LNHNV and YYDKDF. V is cut by 3 bases and J by 5 bases, and the space between the germline ends is 13 bases. The CDR3 holds 15 amino acids from the cysteine to the phenylalanine. The read is trimmed to its CDR3 DNA, 45 bases read in frame from base 1. Graves' hyperthyroidism was defined as stable when no progression to ophthalmopathy occurred over 18 months of follow-up. Hyperthyroidism patients were newly diagnosed, with disease duration under 2 months, and aged 18 to 65 years. Exclusion was applied to patients with uncontrolled infections, other autoimmune diseases, pregnancy or lactation. Diagnoses were established on the basis of clinical symptoms, serum thyroxine and TRAb, thyroid ultrasound, and orbital computed tomography. PBMCs were isolated from approximately 10 ml of fresh peripheral blood by Ficoll-Paque density gradient centrifugation. Total RNA was extracted with Trizol reagent, and quality was checked on an Agilent 2100 Bioanalyzer.

The TCR beta CDR3 regions were amplified from the RNA transcripts. The TCR CDR3 was subjected to a first round of RT-PCR using the HTBI primer set and the Qiagen OneStep RT-PCR kit. Libraries were constructed in a second round of multiplex PCR, after which size selection and purification were performed. Paired-end sequencing of the libraries was performed with 100 bp reads on an Illumina HiSeq2000. The study's own analysis went as follows. SOAPnuke was used to process the raw data, with reads discarded if the reads contained adapters or uncalled bases, had a mean Phred below 15, or lacked an exact constant-primer or identifier match. High-quality paired reads were merged with COPE v1.2.5, and unique nucleotide sequences were defined as clonotypes. MiTCR v1.1 was used to align the clonotypes against IMGT TRBV, TRBD and TRBJ reference segments. The analysis was restricted to V-J combinations with a frequency above 0.0001, which together covered 99% to 99.2% of the repertoires. The TCS score was defined as the ratio of F50 (clonal expansion) to E x V (chaos), calculated using BLOSUM62-based TCRdist between CDR3 peptides within each V-J. Welch's t-statistics and random forest reduced 514 V-J features to roughly 13, which were used in a naive Bayes classifier (R e1071). Starting from the raw public reads, TCRdb applied fastp trimming at Q25, assembled clones with MiXCR and retained in-frame beta chains. All rows with the same CDR3 protein become a single entry with the most common DNA and genes. The V and J calls reflect TCRdb's pipeline rather than the authors' work. Counted in this sample were a few hundred thousand distinct CDR3 sequences; under 15% of them appeared once. About 33% of the sample rests with the top ten.

The receptor's source is a young woman with Graves' hyperthyroidism. Sequenced material: blood. This receptor chain uses TRBV15 and TRBJ1-4; the best D guess is TRBD1, with 5 bases matching. CDR3 protein: CATSRAGLQNEKLFF. Read as DNA, the sequence is TGTGCCACCAGCAGGGCGGGACTCCAGAATGAAAAACTGTTTTTT.